The source of this T cell receptor (beta chain) is a study of PD-L1 blockade in urothelial cancer. Study summary: Atezolizumab at 1,200 mg intravenously every 3 weeks was started by patients in the mid-2010s.

Described time point: pretreatment peripheral blood. Locally advanced or metastatic urothelial carcinoma affected the patients. The germline CDR1 and CDR2 sequences are MNHEY and SMNVEV (reference sequence). This CDR3 has 19 amino acids. The ends lost 3 bases at V and 5 bases at J; junction bases unmatched: 11. Assay: immunoSEQ multiplex PCR; the TCRdb copy retains only in-frame clones and omits some. The sample includes some 50,000 clones, around 88% of them seen just once. V and J are TRBV27 and TRBJ2-1; TRBD2 matches at 15 bases. This receptor was identified in a woman aged 55-70 years with urothelial cancer. Here the sequenced sample was PBMCs, taken around atezolizumab (anti-PD-L1) treatment. The CDR3, as DNA: TGTGCCAGCAGTTTCCAGACTCCGGGACTAGCGGGAGGAAACAATGAGCAGTTCTTC. It yields the protein CASSFQTPGLAGGNNEQFF.